This entry is about one T cell receptor beta chain. Its recognized antigen is unknown. Because this receptor comes from a mouse, its gene names and germline sequences follow the mouse reference. The DNA ends 1 residue before the CDR3 does, and the rest of the CDR3 is filled in from the germline J gene. These data originate in a study of tissue T cells after allogeneic stem cell transplantation (dated by TCRdb to the early 2020s). For the study in its entirety: TCR beta repertoires were profiled across many tissues obtained from research autopsies of patients with and without GVHD, as well as in mouse models of GVHD. The human part of the study was a prospective observational study with no blinding and no randomization. Points the paper makes about the study in general: Sampling depth was acknowledged as a limitation, and the patient cohort was both small and clinically heterogeneous. Within patients, how anatomically similar tissues were was a major factor shaping TCR repertoire composition, regardless of disease or transplant status. Not many T cell clones showed up in more than one patient, yet clustering based on motifs uncovered repertoire signatures that were shared across patients in a tissue-specific way. The study did not establish which tissue TCRs were alloreactive or antigen-specific, and some clones may have been host cells that persisted. In both patients and mice, only a limited portion of the TCR repertoire detected in tissues was captured by blood and spleen T cells.

Libraries were prepared through the immunoSEQ multiplex PCR assay. Adaptive Biotechnologies performed the TCRbeta CDR3 sequencing at survey depth and reported CDR3 sequences, V/J genes, productive frequency and template counts. Amplification of TCR beta CDR3 regions started from genomic DNA instead of RNA. On the authors' methods: Jensen-Shannon divergence served to quantify pairwise repertoire overlap between tissues, with 0 meaning identical and 1 meaning complete divergence. Tissues were grouped by single-linkage agglomerative hierarchical clustering of pairwise JSD values, and the clustering results were shown as dendrograms. All patient samples were analyzed with GLIPH2 using simulation_depth 1000, kmer_min_depth 3 and cdr3_length_cutoff 8, and only groups containing more than two unique CDR3s were kept. A standardized tissue-overlap score was generated by extrapolating Jaccard GLIPH-group overlap across patients to a standard repertoire size of 1000 clones. Linear mixed-effect models, with tissue as a fixed effect and individual as a random effect, were used to test how diversity related to clinical or experimental variables. TCRdb took this table from immuneACCESS and kept in-frame rearrangements with V and J called. Such tables lack part of the clones; where checked against another copy, unresolved V genes explain under half of the gap, and the rest is unexplained. The D gene and trimming were derived from the DNA, and the V and J assignments and clone size from that table. Counted in this sample were about 6,900 clones; around 50% of them appeared once. 3.5% to 4.5% of the sample rests with the top ten.

The CDR3, from cysteine to phenylalanine, totals 15 residues. The CDR3 was read in part: 42 bases, with the frame set at base 1. V lost 0 bases and J lost 4 bases, and the count of bases not matched to a germline gene is 6. CDR1 and CDR2 were assigned from the germline V gene as SGHLS and HYDKME. The time point label corresponds to: mouse harvest day 7 after allogeneic transplant. Each mouse graft, delivered by tail vein injection, combined 10^6 splenic CD5+ T cells with 10^7 T-cell-depleted bone marrow cells. GVHD in mice was modeled with a major MHC-mismatch B6 (H2b) into BALB/c (H2d) model, and tissues were profiled at day 7 or 14. On day 7 or 14 post-transplant, mouse tissues and retro-orbital blood were harvested with separate sterile tools for each animal, and livers were flushed beforehand. Before genomic DNA was isolated with the DNeasy Blood & Tissue Kit, mouse tissues were minced with razor blades in buffered saline.

The sequence came from a female BALB/c mouse given C57BL/6 T cells with graft-versus-host disease after an allogeneic hematopoietic cell transplant. This chain is built from TRBV12-2 and TRBJ2-7, and 9 junction bases match TRBD1. Input material: gut tissue. CDR3 loop: CASSLTGGRGYEQYF. CDR3 bases read: TGTGCCAGCTCTCTCACAGGGGGCCGGGGTTATGAACAGTAC.